This TCR beta chain comes out of a study of blood T cells in healthy people across ages (dated by TCRdb to the mid-2010s). Looking at the study overall: Template switching captured roughly one uniquely barcoded TCR beta cDNA molecule per two T cells in model experiments. The study measured age-related changes in TCR beta repertoire diversity using deep sequencing normalized with unique cDNA molecular identifiers. Four age groups were formed from the donors: young (average about 16 years), middle-aged (approximately 42), aged (62) and long-lived (about 75). To avoid experimental bias, donors of different ages were distributed randomly across sequencing lanes. The study analyzed two additional independent replicas of 1 million unique cDNA reads from the same blood draw for two donors, one aged 18 to 29 and one aged 80 or older.

Library creation used 5' RACE. A second roughly 7 to 11 cycle PCR used a sample-barcoded 5' primer and a J-beta primer mix. Each TCR beta cDNA molecule received a unique molecular identifier from a template-switch 5' adaptor carrying 12 random nucleotides. At least 3 million CDR3-containing paired-end reads were obtained from each sample. The Mint cDNA synthesis kit, primed by a TRBC-specific oligonucleotide, was used to synthesize first-strand cDNA from all RNA. All cDNA was treated with uracil-DNA glycosylase and then went through a first 18-cycle PCR with the universal primers M1SS and BC2_uni_R. The authors' analysis ran thus. For normalization, 1 million high-quality reads were randomly selected from each sample, with every read carrying a distinct molecular identifier. Reads with shared molecular identifiers were discarded instead of being binned into consensus sequences. CDR3 identification, clonotype clustering and error correction used MiTCR with a Q25 quality threshold and the strictest error-elimination algorithm. A nonparametric unseen species model with Euler transformation was used to estimate a lower bound on total TCR beta diversity. In TCRdb, the public reads were trimmed at Q25 with fastp and aligned with MiXCR, with productive beta chains retained. CDR3 protein sequences are deduplicated, and each keeps its most common genes and DNA. TCRdb, rather than the study authors, made the V and J calls. The sample table shows some 1,800,000 distinct CDR3 sequences, and about two fifths are seen once. Clones ranked in the top ten supply around 23% of the sample.

Paper-wide results and their limitations: Estimates of total diversity based on one million sequenced T cells were considered lower bounds and underestimates. The CMV infection status of donors was not known, potentially confounding age-related changes in expanded clonotypes. Compared with the aged group, the long-lived group had more naive CD4+ T cells, fewer expanded clones and increased TCR diversity, a pattern suggesting age selection. Observed TCR beta diversity correlated strongly with the percentage of naive T cells measured by flow cytometry. As age increased, observed TCR beta diversity per million T cells dropped in a roughly linear way, and a significant reduction was already evident by age around 41. Bulk unsorted PBMC profiling prevented conclusive comparison of naive and antigen-experienced compartments.

The CDR3 measures 16 amino acids from cysteine to phenylalanine. The CDR3 DNA has 48 bases and is translated from base 1. The germline V gene yields SGHTA for CDR1 and FQGNSA for CDR2. With respect to this clonotype: What this receptor recognizes is not known. No base quality information exists; no much larger clone differs at one position.

Systemically healthy Caucasian individuals from Russia, approximately 39 in total and aged roughly 6 to 95 years, were included as donors. Each donor gave approximately 10 milliliters of peripheral blood, collected into EDTA-treated Vacutainer tubes. PBMCs were isolated by Ficoll-Paque density-gradient centrifugation, with at least 6 million obtained per sample. Trizol reagent was used to extract total RNA from PBMCs, with at least 5.5 micrograms per sample. For every donor, flow cytometry on a PBMC aliquot measured the percentage of naive CD45RAhigh/CD27high T cells. Recombination linked TRBV7-2 to TRBJ2-7, with 9 central nucleotides matching TRBD2. Near its end, the DNA agrees better with TRBJ2-5, so the J call may be wrong. Sequenced sample: blood. This receptor was taken from a human donor in good health. The bases read TGTGCCAGCAGCCCCCCCGGGCGGGGGGGCCGTGAGACCCAGTACTTC. Its protein product is CASSPPGRGGRETQYF.